Following are 7 T cell receptor beta chains from one sample sequenced in a study of beta chain features in type 1 diabetes. Sequenced material consisted of expressed TCRB transcripts (all of the isolated RNA was reverse transcribed). Profiling relied on immunoSEQ multiplex PCR, and the TCRdb table lists in-frame clones only, not all of them. The sample records around 500,000 clones, about an eighth being singletons. Sequenced: naive CD4+ T cells from blood. Source of these receptors: a woman aged 18-29 years in good health.

This clone has only a few counts. The chain links TRBV7-2 to TRBJ2-5; TRBD1 is a possible D gene (5 bases). Germline lookup yields CDR1 SGHTA and CDR2 FQGNSA. V dropped 3 bases and J dropped 2 bases, with 10 bases sitting between them. The length of the CDR3 is 14 residues. DNA for the CDR3: TGTGCCAGCAGCTTCAGGGTCGGGCAAGAGACCCAGTACTTC. It encodes CASSFRVGQETQYF.

This clone was detected a few times. The chain employs TRBV4-1 and TRBJ2-1; 8 bases align to TRBD2. Germline V gives CDR1 MGHRA, CDR2 YSYEKL. The CDR3 runs 19 residues. V shed 6 bases and J 0 bases; nucleotides not matched to a gene: 16. CDR3 sequence: CASRQGLRGVSSSYNEQFF. DNA for the CDR3: TGCGCCAGCAGACAGGGTTTGCGGGGGGTATCGAGCTCCTACAATGAGCAGTTCTTC.

This chain links TRBV11-2 with TRBJ2-7; 9 bases are a match to TRBD1. The CDR3 extends over 15 amino acids. V lost 5 bases and J lost 3; bases outside the gene matches: 8. The germline V gene encodes CDR1 SGHAT and CDR2 FQNNGV. This CDR3 reads CASSLGQGNIYEQYV. CDR3 nucleotides: TGTGCCAGCAGCCTGGGACAGGGTAACATCTACGAGCAGTACGTC.

The rearrangement links TRBV30 to TRBJ2-5; D is possibly TRBD2 (6 bases). Germline CDR1 GTSNPN, CDR2 SVGIG (reference sequence). V was cut by 2 bases and J by 5 bases, with 18 bases left in between. The CDR3 is 15 amino acids. The DNA for the CDR3 is TGTGCCTGGAGTCCTATGGGCGGGGTCCGGGAGACCCAGTACTTC. Its translation: CAWSPMGGVRETQYF.

The chain combines TRBV7-2 with TRBJ2-1; 11 bases are a match to TRBD2. Germline values: CDR1 SGHTA, CDR2 FQGNSA. V lost 6 bases to trimming and J lost 8 bases; unmatched junction nucleotides: 9. The CDR3 loop spans 15 amino acids. Here the CDR3 reads CASRLTSGSRYEQFF. As DNA, the CDR3 is TGTGCCAGCAGACTTACTAGCGGGAGTAGGTATGAGCAGTTCTTC.

In this sample, this clone turned up a few times. The genes are TRBV2 and TRBJ2-5; D unresolved. The germline V gene encodes CDR1 SNHLY and CDR2 FYNNEI. Trimming pared 6 bases from V and 5 bases from J, leaving 10 bases between. The CDR3 extends over 12 amino acids. CDR3 in DNA: TGTGCCAGCAGGGGCAATTCGGAGACCCAGTACTTC. Protein product: CASRGNSETQYF.

The chain joins TRBV27 to TRBJ1-1; the D gene is possibly TRBD1 (5 bases). The CDR3 consists of 13 residues. Trimming took 6 bases from V and 4 from J, leaving 12 bases between them. Germline CDR1 MNHEY, CDR2 SMNVEV (reference sequence). The CDR3 spells CASSPAGSTEAFF. Written as DNA, the CDR3 is TGTGCCAGCAGCCCCGCAGGGAGCACTGAAGCTTTCTTT.